The 11 T cell receptor beta chains below were found in one sample sequenced in a study of blood T cell repertoires in COVID-19 (dated by TCRdb to 2018 to 2020). The library relied on the immunoSEQ multiplex PCR assay. TCRdb retrieved this table from immuneACCESS and kept in-frame rearrangements only. Not all clones are present; in checked studies, unresolved V genes account for under half, and no reason is known for the remainder. This sample gives roughly 160,000 clones in total; more than 70% of them show up just once. The ten top clones hold 15% to 20% of the sample. Sequenced sample: PBMCs or T cells enriched from blood (not recorded which). The receptor set was obtained from a man aged 60 to 69 who had recovered from COVID-19.

This chain joins TRBV27 and TRBJ1-3, with D maybe TRBD1 (5 bases). The CDR3 consists of 15 residues. Per germline, CDR1 MNHEY and CDR2 SMNVEV (reference sequence). Trimming took 7 bases from V and 0 from J, leaving 13 bases between them. CDR3 amino acids: CASIDSSRSGNTIYF. CDR3 bases: TGTGCCAGCATCGACAGCTCTCGCTCTGGAAACACCATATATTTT.

This sequence joins TRBV5-1 and TRBJ2-6, with D perhaps TRBD2 (5 bases). V lost 4 bases and J 4 bases, leaving 18 bases between the germline ends. In germline, CDR1 is SGHRS, CDR2 YFSETQ. The CDR3 extends over 17 amino acids. This CDR3 is CASSIPVGVSGANVLTF. The DNA for the CDR3 is TGCGCCAGCAGCATCCCCGTCGGGGTTTCCGGGGCCAACGTCCTGACTTTC.

V gene TRBV28 combines with J gene TRBJ2-1, with a weak D call TRBD2 (6 bases). Germline loops: CDR1 MDHEN, CDR2 SYDVKM. CDR3 length: 16 residues. The V end lost 1 base, the J end lost 2 bases, and 12 bases lay between the germline ends. The CDR3: CASSLSSAGTYNEQFF. The CDR3 DNA follows: TGTGCCAGCAGTTTATCCAGCGCGGGGACCTACAATGAGCAGTTCTTC. The whole variable domain, remainder taken from reference TRBV28 and TRBJ2-1, is DVKVTQSSRYLVKRTGEKVFLECVQDMDHENMFWYRQDPGLGLRLIYFSYDVKMKEKGDIPEGYSVSREKKERFSLILESASTNQTSMYLCASSLSSAGTYNEQFFGPGTRLTVL.

The V call is TRBV2, the J call TRBJ2-3, with D maybe TRBD2 (6 bases). Germline lookup yields CDR1 SNHLY and CDR2 FYNNEI. The CDR3 has 13 amino acids. The V end was cut by 6 bases, the J end by 6 bases, with 13 bases between. This CDR3 is CASRGLPPDTQYF. In DNA, the CDR3 is TGTGCCAGCAGGGGACTCCCCCCGGATACGCAGTATTTT.

This chain joins TRBV10-3 and TRBJ2-5; D perhaps matches TRBD2 (6 bases). This CDR3 has 15 residues. Germline V lookup: CDR1 ENHRY, CDR2 SYGVKD. Trimming cost V 3 bases and J 2 bases, with 13 bases left between them. CDR3 nucleotide sequence: TGTGCCATCAGTGACTCGCGGGGCAAGCAAGAGACCCAGTACTTC. As protein: CAISDSRGKQETQYF.

The V and J genes are TRBV5-5 and TRBJ1-1; 7 bases are a match to TRBD1. Trimming took 4 bases from V and 0 from J; bases not matched to a gene: 18. This CDR3 is built from 19 residues. Per the germline V gene, CDR1 is SGHKS and CDR2 is YYEKEE (reference sequence). CDR3 DNA sequence: TGTGCCAGCAGCGCGAGCCCAGGGGGATTGTTATCGATGAACACTGAAGCTTTCTTT. Its protein is CASSASPGGLLSMNTEAFF.

This chain connects TRBV29-1 to TRBJ2-7, with D perhaps matching TRBD1 (6 bases). With 4 bases removed from V and 0 bases from J, the gap between germline ends came to 19 bases. Germline CDR1 reads SQVTM; CDR2 reads ANQGSEA. The CDR3 extends over 16 amino acids. This CDR3 reads CSVGLSGALSSYEQYF. CDR3 coding DNA: TGCAGCGTTGGCCTTTCAGGGGCCCTCAGCTCCTACGAGCAGTACTTC.

The J gene is TRBJ2-6, the V gene TRBV5-8; possible D gene TRBD1, 5 bases. The CDR3 has 15 amino acids. CDR1 is SGHTS and CDR2 is YDEGEE in the germline V gene. Trimming left V 3 bases short and J 0 bases short, with 7 bases between. DNA of the CDR3: TGTGCCAGCAGCTCCACAGGCTCTGGGGCCAACGTCCTGACTTTC. Encoded protein: CASSSTGSGANVLTF.

This chain joins TRBV2 and TRBJ1-5, with TRBD1 as a possible D gene (6 bases). V lost 8 bases, J lost 4 bases, and 18 bases lay in between. The V gene's germline CDR1 is SNHLY and CDR2 FYNNEI. The CDR3 has 15 residues. This CDR3 reads CASGPGQPVNQPQHF. The CDR3, as DNA: TGTGCCAGCGGCCCCGGACAGCCGGTTAATCAGCCCCAGCATTTT.

V usage is TRBV10-3 and J usage is TRBJ2-2; D call uncertain. The CDR3 is 14 amino acids. CDR1 ENHRY and CDR2 SYGVKD come from the germline V gene. The V end lost 4 bases, the J end lost 2 bases, and 8 bases lay between the germline ends. The CDR3 reads CAISVVINTGELFF. DNA of the CDR3: TGTGCCATCAGTGTAGTCATAAACACCGGGGAGCTGTTTTTT.

This clone was picked up one time. The chain uses TRBV21-1 and TRBJ2-5; the table gives TRBD1 as D, unverified against the DNA. TRBV21-1 is marked as a pseudogene. The CDR3 extends over 18 amino acids. In DNA, the CDR3 is TGTGCCAGCAGCAAAGCGATCATATTAGGACAGAAGCGAGAGACCCAGTACTTC. This gives the protein CASSKAIILGQKRETQYF.